This T cell receptor (beta chain) was found in a study of blood T cell repertoires in COVID-19 (dated by TCRdb to the early 2020s). Background on the whole study: The collaborator samples originated in the United States, Italy and Spain and spanned the acute and convalescent phases of COVID-19. The material from the prospective study consisted of cDNA or gDNA derived from T cells, B-cell-depleted T cells, or PBMCs. Deeply sampled blood TCRbeta repertoires from subjects exposed to, actively infected with, or recovered from COVID-19 were included in the dataset. The repertoires were released in a freely available public database meant as a resource for research on the immune response to SARS-CoV-2. The samples were drawn from two sources: the first 160 participants of the ongoing ImmuneRACE study, and 1,254 subjects contributed by 6 global collaborators. Nearly every sample came with metadata listing a de-identified subject ID, COVID-19 status, age in years and sex. Where available, HLA class I and class II types were obtained from metadata supplied by the sample provider rather than from assay-based typing.

Its CDR3 holds 15 amino acids, cysteine through phenylalanine. This entry keeps only the CDR3 DNA: 45 bases, framed from base 1. CDR1 LGHNA and CDR2 YNFKEQ are derived from the germline V gene. The V and J ends are trimmed by 5 bases and 10 bases, leaving 18 bases between them. Findings and caveats that apply to the study as a whole: The quantity of clinical and demographic metadata differed by source and by participant and was supplied without curation.

The immunoSEQ Assay, a bias-controlled multiplex PCR, was used to amplify TCRbeta CDR3 regions from genomic DNA. Per the source publication's procedure: Nucleated cell counts per sample were estimated from amplification of reference gene primers within the assay. To quantify the absolute abundance of each unique TCRbeta CDR3 rearrangement, sequence reads were collapsed and filtered. Productive Simpson clonality was computed per sample as the square root of Simpson's diversity index over productive rearrangements. Imported from immuneACCESS, the table was reduced by TCRdb to in-frame sequences with V and J called. These copies leave out some clones; in studies compared against another copy, an unresolved V gene accounts for under half, and the cause of the remainder is not known. The V and J calls and clone size come from that table; D and trimming were worked out from the DNA. The sample table lists around 100,000 clones, 80% to 85% of them with a count of one. The biggest ten clones account for roughly 8.2% of the sample.

Concerning this clone itself: Its antigen is still unknown. No quality values exist for individual bases; no much larger clone is one base distant.

Whole blood was collected in K2EDTA tubes by collaborating institutions according to the institutions' own protocols. Collaborator samples were shipped for TCRbeta analysis as frozen whole blood, isolated PBMCs, or DNA extracted from either sample type. This receptor was identified in a man between 65 and 85 years old with acute or convalescent COVID-19. Sequencing was done on a sample of peripheral blood. The chain was built from TRBV4-2 and TRBJ1-6; matching of 5 bases hints at TRBD1 as the D gene. The CDR3 protein: CASSVNAGGPSPLHF. At the DNA level, the sequence is TGTGCCAGCAGCGTCAACGCCGGGGGACCCTCACCCCTCCACTTT.